This record looks at one TCR beta chain sequence and its context. The antigen is not known. Uncontrolled infections, other autoimmune diseases, pregnancy or lactation led to exclusion of patients. Drawn at first hyperthyroidism diagnosis, the blood sample preceded any ophthalmopathy symptoms. Looked up from germline, CDR1 is LGHDT and CDR2 is YNNKEL (reference sequence). This CDR3 has 12 amino acids. V lost 4 bases to trimming and J lost 6 bases, with 10 bases between them. TCR beta CDR3 regions were amplified from RNA transcripts. The study used the HTBI primer set for a first-round RT-PCR of the TCR CDR3. TCRdb reanalysed the multiplex PCR reads using MiXCR and keeps one entry per CDR3 protein. Of hundreds of thousands of distinct CDR3 sequences in the sample, approximately 26% are singletons; the top ten hold approximately 30%. The record originates from a study of T cells in Graves' hyperthyroidism and ophthalmopathy. Study-level findings and limits: Also found in blood were most expanded thyroid clonotypes above 0.001.

The genes are TRBV3-1 and TRBJ2-7, with D hard to call. This TCR came from a man aged 40-50 years with Graves' hyperthyroidism that later progressed to Graves' ophthalmopathy. Source material: blood. CDR3 in amino acids: CASSRNSGEQYF. DNA of the CDR3: TGTGCCAGCAGCCGCAACTCTGGCGAGCAGTACTTC.